The 4 T cell receptor beta chains below all came from one sample that was sequenced in a study of T cells in narcolepsy. Sequencing was performed with immunoSEQ multiplex PCR; in TCRdb, only in-frame clones are kept and a portion is missing. The table shows tens of thousands of clones, with around 82% occurring only once. The sample consisted of CD45RA- memory CD4+ T cells from PBMCs. Receptor source: a human donor with narcolepsy.

The chain joins TRBV19 to TRBJ1-1; no reliable D call. V lost 4 bases and J lost 7, with 16 bases in between. The CDR3 loop spans 14 amino acids. Germline assignment: CDR1 LNHDA and CDR2 SQIVND (reference sequence). DNA for the CDR3: TGTGCCAGTAGTAATGACGGGGTAATGAGTGAAGCTTTCTTT. The encoded protein is CASSNDGVMSEAFF. Full variable domain (remainder filled in from reference TRBV19 and TRBJ1-1): DGGITQSPKYLFRKEGQNVTLSCEQNLNHDAMYWYRQDPGQGLRLIYYSQIVNDFQKGDIAEGYSVSREKKESFPLTVTSAQKNPTAFYLCASSNDGVMSEAFFGQGTRLTVV.

A word on this clone: Germline is not matched at one junction end, which may reflect a read error. The rearrangement links TRBV10-1 to TRBJ2-3, with a possible D match to TRBD1 (5 bases). There are 18 residues in the CDR3. The germline V gene encodes CDR1 WNHNN and CDR2 SYGVQD (reference sequence). CDR3 region: CASRDHYGHRNPTDTQYF. The CDR3 nucleotides are TGCGCCAGCCGTGACCATTATGGACACCGCAACCCCACAGATACGCAGTATTTT.

This clone has just a few counts. The V and J genes are TRBV27 and TRBJ1-1; 7 bases are shared with TRBD1. The V gene's germline CDR1 is MNHEY and CDR2 SMNVEV (reference sequence). The V and J ends lost 10 bases and 1 base, in that order; junction bases with no gene match: 6. This CDR3 is built from 13 residues. The CDR3 protein is CATARGPNTEAFF. The DNA for the CDR3 is TGTGCCACAGCGAGGGGGCCGAACACTGAAGCTTTCTTT.

This clone has just a few counts. The chain uses TRBV10-1 and TRBJ1-1; D is ambiguous. Germline assignment: CDR1 WNHNN and CDR2 SYGVQD (reference sequence). This CDR3 region has 14 residues. Trimming stripped 0 bases from V and 8 bases from J, with 13 bases between. The CDR3 nucleotides are TGCGCCAGCAGTGAGTCCTTCAGCCAAGGAGAAGCTTTCTTT. As protein: CASSESFSQGEAFF.